These 19 T cell receptor beta chains were sequenced from one sample in a study of post-analysis software for immune sequencing data. General study points: Patients used five TRBV segments, including TRBV5-6, TRBV5-1 and TRBV20-1, more often than controls.

These receptors have no identified antigens. TCR beta libraries were prepared from cDNA with unique molecular identifiers. Via MiXCR, TCRdb re-called the PCR reads, giving one row per CDR3 protein. In the table there are fewer than 550,000 distinct CDR3 sequences, approximately 34% of which are singletons. The sample taken for sequencing was blood. The receptors were sampled from a girl aged 2-17 years with multiple sclerosis.

The CDR3 DNA reads TGTGCCAGCAGGTTCGGACAGGGCGGTGAAGAGACCCAGTACTTC. It translates to CASRFGQGGEETQYF. The chain has TRBV2 and TRBJ2-5; 8 bases line up with TRBD1. Germline V lookup: CDR1 SNHLY, CDR2 FYNNEI. With 6 bases clipped from V and 3 bases from J, the junction kept 9 bases outside the gene matches. This CDR3 has 15 residues.

The chain combines TRBV2 with TRBJ1-1; no definite D call. The CDR3 consists of 13 residues. CDR1 is SNHLY and CDR2 is FYNNEI in the germline V gene. Trimming cost V 3 bases and J 1 base, with 6 bases left between them. The CDR3 sequence is CASSDYRNTEAFF. The CDR3 bases are TGTGCCAGCAGTGACTACAGGAACACTGAAGCTTTCTTT.

This clonotype was recorded a few times. The rearrangement links TRBV5-1 to TRBJ1-4; maybe TRBD1 (6 bases). V was pared by 0 bases and J by 0 bases, with 9 bases between. Germline V CDR1 and CDR2: SGHRS, YFSETQ. There are 16 residues in the CDR3. Here the CDR3 DNA reads TGCGCCAGCAGCTTGGAACAGGGCCCAACTAATGAAAAACTGTTTTTT. This encodes CASSLEQGPTNEKLFF.

This clonotype was counted between two and nine times. V usage is TRBV7-3 and J usage is TRBJ2-5; tentative D call: TRBD2 (5 bases). The CDR3 covers 13 residues. Trimming cost V 1 base and J 3 bases, with 6 bases left between them. The germline V gene has CDR1 SGHTA and CDR2 FQGTGA. The CDR3 nucleotides are TGTGCCAGCAGCTTAATGGGAGAAGAGACCCAGTACTTC. Its translation: CASSLMGEETQYF.

V is TRBV25-1 and J is TRBJ1-4; no clear D gene. This CDR3 has 13 amino acids. The germline V gene encodes CDR1 MGHDK and CDR2 SYGVNS. The germline V and J ends were trimmed by 4 bases and 7 bases, with 10 bases remaining between them. The CDR3 nucleotides read TGTGCCAGCAGTGGAGGAAATGGTGAAAAACTGTTTTTT. Protein sequence: CASSGGNGEKLFF.

The chain recombines TRBV20-1 with TRBJ1-2; 7 nucleotides align to TRBD1. Trimming cost V 7 bases and J 4 bases; bases outside gene matches: 15. The CDR3 sequence is 15 residues long. Germline-derived CDR1 and CDR2 are DFQATT and SNEGSKA (reference sequence). The CDR3 loop reads CSGVSSGGASYGYTF. The CDR3 bases are TGCAGTGGGGTTAGCTCAGGGGGAGCCAGCTATGGCTACACCTTC.

This clonotype was seen once. The chain carries TRBV5-5 and TRBJ2-5; the D is unclear. This CDR3 comprises 14 residues. The V gene's germline CDR1 is SGHKS and CDR2 YYEKEE (reference sequence). Trimming shortened V by 3 bases and J by 0 bases, and 9 bases separated the two germline ends. CDR3 nucleotide sequence: TGTGCCAGCAGCTCCGGACGGCACCAAGAGACCCAGTACTTC. Residues: CASSSGRHQETQYF.

This clonotype was seen a handful of times. V is TRBV5-1 and J is TRBJ2-3; TRBD2 agrees at 9 bases. Trimming took 0 bases from V and 2 from J; bases not matched to a gene: 4. Per the germline V gene, CDR1 is SGHRS and CDR2 is YFSETQ. The CDR3 totals 16 residues. The CDR3 here is CASSLGRGGATDTQYF. The CDR3 region has the DNA TGCGCCAGCAGCTTGGGGCGCGGGGGGGCCACAGATACGCAGTATTTT. The full variable domain, completed using reference TRBV5-1 and TRBJ2-3, is KAGVTQTPRYLIKTRGQQVTLSCSPISGHRSVSWYQQTPGQGLQFLFEYFSETQRNKGNFPGRFSGRQFSNSRSEMNVSTLELGDSALYLCASSLGRGGATDTQYFGPGTRLTVL.

The rearrangement joins TRBV12-3 or TRBV12-4 to TRBJ2-5; 7 nucleotides agree with TRBD1. The CDR3 length is 14 residues. The V gene end was trimmed by 3 bases and the J gene end by 4 bases; junction bases not matched to a gene: 5. CDR3 sequence reads: CASSFVAGGETQYF. The CDR3 nucleotides read TGTGCCAGCAGTTTTGTGGCAGGGGGAGAGACCCAGTACTTC.

V and J are TRBV20-1 and TRBJ1-4; D unclear. The length of the CDR3 is 14 residues. The V end lost 3 bases, the J end lost 7 bases, and 15 bases lay between the germline ends. Germline values: CDR1 DFQATT, CDR2 SNEGSKA (reference sequence). CDR3 protein: CSASSDIEGEKLFF. The CDR3, as DNA: TGCAGTGCTAGTTCCGACATCGAGGGTGAAAAACTGTTTTTT.

This clonotype was counted only a few times. The V call is TRBV20-1, the J call TRBJ2-4; tentatively, D is TRBD2 (6 bases). The CDR3 spans 13 residues. V lost 3 bases, J lost 3 bases, and 9 bases lay in between. Germline V gene sequence: CDR1 DFQATT, CDR2 SNEGSKA (reference sequence). CDR3 loop: CSARGGGKNIQYF. The CDR3 DNA reads TGCAGTGCTAGGGGGGGTGGCAAAAACATTCAGTACTTC.

The DNA of the CDR3 is TGCGCCAGCAGCTTGAGGTTGACAGCCCCCTTAGCCAAAAACATTCAGTACTTC. Its protein product is CASSLRLTAPLAKNIQYF. This rearrangement joins TRBV5-1 to TRBJ2-4; perhaps TRBD1 as D (5 bases). CDR3 size: 18 residues. The germline CDR1 and CDR2 sequences are SGHRS and YFSETQ. With 1 base removed from V and 0 bases from J, the gap between germline ends came to 17 bases.

This clonotype was recorded a few times. The V call is TRBV9, the J call TRBJ2-3; the D is unclear. Germline CDR1 SGDLS, CDR2 YYNGEE. Deletions cut 3 bases from V and 6 bases from J, with 20 bases between. There are 16 residues in the CDR3. CDR3 sequence (DNA): TGTGCCAGCAGCGCCAACAGCCGTGGGTTTTCGGATACGCAGTATTTT. Translating gives CASSANSRGFSDTQYF.

The chain employs TRBV6-2 or TRBV6-3 and TRBJ2-1; 14 positions match TRBD2. Germline-derived CDR1 and CDR2 are MNHEY and SVGEGT. The J segment lost 0 bases and the V segment lost 6 bases, leaving 7 bases of the junction unmatched. The CDR3 contains 18 residues. Here the CDR3 DNA reads TGTGCCAGCAGCACGGGACTAGCGGGGGCAAACTCCTACAATGAGCAGTTCTTC. It is translated as CASSTGLAGANSYNEQFF.

The table lists this clonotype with a few counts. This chain joins TRBV5-1 and TRBJ2-1; TRBD2 agrees at 8 bases. Germline CDR1 is SGHRS and CDR2 is YFSETQ. Unmatched junction bases numbered 15, after V lost 0 bases and J lost 4 bases. The CDR3 contains 19 residues. The CDR3 loop reads CASSLEPSWGAGAYNEQFF. The DNA for the CDR3 is TGCGCCAGCAGCTTGGAGCCCTCTTGGGGAGCGGGGGCGTACAATGAGCAGTTCTTC.

This chain uses TRBV7-2 with TRBJ2-6; D is possibly TRBD1 (6 bases). Looked up from germline, CDR1 is SGHTA and CDR2 is FQGNSA. The V end was cut by 5 bases, the J end by 1 base, with 12 bases between. CDR3 length: 16 amino acids. Here the CDR3 reads CASSPRQVSGANVLTF. In DNA form, the CDR3 reads TGTGCCAGCAGCCCCCGACAGGTTTCTGGGGCCAACGTCCTGACTTTC.

This clonotype was detected many times. The chain uses TRBV3-1 and TRBJ2-5; 10 positions agree with TRBD2. J lost 3 bases, V lost 4 bases, and 5 bases had no gene match. Per germline, CDR1 LGHDT and CDR2 YNNKEL (reference sequence). The CDR3 is made up of 15 amino acids. CDR3 sequence: CASSLRTSGEETQYF. Written as DNA, the CDR3 is TGTGCCAGCAGCCTACGGACTAGCGGCGAAGAGACCCAGTACTTC.

The chain links TRBV12-3 or TRBV12-4 to TRBJ2-6; D is perhaps TRBD1 (5 bases). Trimming stripped 1 base from V and 4 bases from J, with 11 bases between. The CDR3 is made up of 16 amino acids. In DNA, the CDR3 is TGTGCCAGCAGTTTAGGACAGATAACGGGGGCCAACGTCCTGACTTTC. Its protein is CASSLGQITGANVLTF.

This chain joins TRBV20-1 and TRBJ2-5, with D perhaps given as TRBD1 or TRBD2 (6 bases each). The germline CDR1 and CDR2 sequences are DFQATT and SNEGSKA (reference sequence). V lost 6 bases and J 0 bases, leaving 17 bases between the germline ends. The CDR3 consists of 15 residues. CDR3 DNA: TGCAGTGCCACCGACGAGGGGGGACACCAAGAGACCCAGTACTTC. It yields the protein CSATDEGGHQETQYF.